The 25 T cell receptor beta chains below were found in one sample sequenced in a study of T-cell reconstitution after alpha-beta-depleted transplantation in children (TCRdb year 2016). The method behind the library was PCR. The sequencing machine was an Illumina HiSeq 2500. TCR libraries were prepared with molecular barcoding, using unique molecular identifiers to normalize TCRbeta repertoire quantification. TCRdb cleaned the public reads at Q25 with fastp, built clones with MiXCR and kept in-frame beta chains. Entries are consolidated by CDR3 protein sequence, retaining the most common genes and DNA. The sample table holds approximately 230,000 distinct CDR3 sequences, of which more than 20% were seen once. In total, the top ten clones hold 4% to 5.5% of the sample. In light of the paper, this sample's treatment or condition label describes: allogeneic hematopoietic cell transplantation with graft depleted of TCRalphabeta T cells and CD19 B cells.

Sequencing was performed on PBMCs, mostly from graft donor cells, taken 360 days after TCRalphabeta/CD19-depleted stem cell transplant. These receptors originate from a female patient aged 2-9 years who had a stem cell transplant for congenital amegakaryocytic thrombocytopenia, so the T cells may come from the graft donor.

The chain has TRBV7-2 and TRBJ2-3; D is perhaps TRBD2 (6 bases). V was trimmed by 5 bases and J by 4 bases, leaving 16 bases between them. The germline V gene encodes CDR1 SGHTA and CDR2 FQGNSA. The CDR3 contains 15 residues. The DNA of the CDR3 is TGTGCCAGCAGCAAGGGGTGGGAGCGGGCAGATACGCAGTATTTT. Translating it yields CASSKGWERADTQYF. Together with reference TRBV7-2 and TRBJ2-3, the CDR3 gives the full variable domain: GAGVSQSPSNKVTEKGKDVELRCDPISGHTALYWYRQSLGQGLEFLIYFQGNSAPDKSGLPSDRFSAERTGGSVSTLTIQRTQQEDSAVYLCASSKGWERADTQYFGPGTRLTVL.

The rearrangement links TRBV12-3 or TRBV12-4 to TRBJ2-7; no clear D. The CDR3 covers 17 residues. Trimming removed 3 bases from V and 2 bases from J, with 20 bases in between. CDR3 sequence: CASSFASKTWLPYEQYF. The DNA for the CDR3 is TGTGCCAGCAGTTTTGCGTCGAAAACCTGGTTACCCTACGAGCAGTACTTC.

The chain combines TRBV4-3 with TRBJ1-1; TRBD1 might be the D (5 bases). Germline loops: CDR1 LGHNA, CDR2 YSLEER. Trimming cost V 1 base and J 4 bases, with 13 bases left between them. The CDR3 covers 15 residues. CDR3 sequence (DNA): TGCGCCAGCAGCCAAGTTTTGGGGGTGAGCACTGAAGCTTTCTTT. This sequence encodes CASSQVLGVSTEAFF.

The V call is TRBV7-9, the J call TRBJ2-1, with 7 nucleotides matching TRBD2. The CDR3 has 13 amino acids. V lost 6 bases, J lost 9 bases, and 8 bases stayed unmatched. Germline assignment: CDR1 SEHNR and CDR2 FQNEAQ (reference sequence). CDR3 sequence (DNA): TGTGCCAGCAGACTGGCGGGAGTCAGTGAGCAGTTCTTC. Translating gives CASRLAGVSEQFF.

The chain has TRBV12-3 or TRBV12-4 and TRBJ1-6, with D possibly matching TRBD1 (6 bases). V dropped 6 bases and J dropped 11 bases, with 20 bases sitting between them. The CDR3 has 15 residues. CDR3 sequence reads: CASRELGQGKAPLHF. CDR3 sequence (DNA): TGTGCCAGCAGGGAGTTGGGGCAGGGGAAGGCACCCCTCCACTTT.

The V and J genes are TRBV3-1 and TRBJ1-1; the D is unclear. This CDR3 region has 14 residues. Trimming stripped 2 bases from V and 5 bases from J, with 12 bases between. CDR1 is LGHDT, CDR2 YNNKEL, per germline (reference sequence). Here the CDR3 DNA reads TGTGCCAGCAGCCAAACACATCCGGGGACTGAAGCTTTCTTT. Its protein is CASSQTHPGTEAFF.

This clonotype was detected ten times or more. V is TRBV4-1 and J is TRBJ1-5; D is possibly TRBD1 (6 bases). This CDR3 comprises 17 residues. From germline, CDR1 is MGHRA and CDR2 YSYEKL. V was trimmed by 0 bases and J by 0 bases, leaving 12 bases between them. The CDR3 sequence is CASSQDWPGHSNQPQHF. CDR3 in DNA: TGCGCCAGCAGCCAAGATTGGCCGGGACATAGCAATCAGCCCCAGCATTTT.

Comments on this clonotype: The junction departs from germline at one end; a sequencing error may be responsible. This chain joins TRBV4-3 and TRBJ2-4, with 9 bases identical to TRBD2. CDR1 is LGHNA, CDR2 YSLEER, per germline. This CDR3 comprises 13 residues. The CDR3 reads CASSQVAGGPADF. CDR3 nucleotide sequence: TGCGCCAGCAGCCAAGTTGCGGGAGGGCCAGCGGACTTC.

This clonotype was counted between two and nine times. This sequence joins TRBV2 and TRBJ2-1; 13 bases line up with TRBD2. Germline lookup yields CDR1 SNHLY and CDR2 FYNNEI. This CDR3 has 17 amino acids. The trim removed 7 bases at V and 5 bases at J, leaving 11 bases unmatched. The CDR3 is CASNPPGTSGKDNEQFF. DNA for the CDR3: TGTGCCAGCAACCCCCCCGGGACTAGCGGGAAGGACAATGAGCAGTTCTTC.

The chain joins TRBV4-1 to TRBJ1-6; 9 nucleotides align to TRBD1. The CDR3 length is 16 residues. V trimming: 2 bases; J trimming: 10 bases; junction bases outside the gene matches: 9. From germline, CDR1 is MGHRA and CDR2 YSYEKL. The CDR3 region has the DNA TGCGCCAGCAGCCAACCTGTCCGGGACAGGGAATCACCCCTCCACTTT. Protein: CASSQPVRDRESPLHF.

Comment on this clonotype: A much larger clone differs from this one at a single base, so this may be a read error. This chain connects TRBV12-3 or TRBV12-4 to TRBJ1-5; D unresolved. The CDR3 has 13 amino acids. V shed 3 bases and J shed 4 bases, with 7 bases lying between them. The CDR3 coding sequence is TGTGCCAGCAGTTTTTGGGAGAATCAGCCCCAGCATTTT. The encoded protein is CASSFWENQPQHF.

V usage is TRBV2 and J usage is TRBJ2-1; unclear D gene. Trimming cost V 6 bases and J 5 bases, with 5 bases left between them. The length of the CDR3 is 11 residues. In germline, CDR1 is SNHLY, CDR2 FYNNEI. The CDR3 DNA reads TGTGCCAGCAGACGGAACAATGAGCAGTTCTTC. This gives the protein CASRRNNEQFF. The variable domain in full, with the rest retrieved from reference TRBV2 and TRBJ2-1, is EPEVTQTPSHQVTQMGQEVILRCVPISNHLYFYWYRQILGQKVEFLVSFYNNEISEKSEIFDDQFSVERPDGSNFTLKIRSTKLEDSAMYFCASRRNNEQFFGPGTRLTVL.

The CDR3 region is CASSQWVLQGNQPQHF. DNA for the CDR3: TGCGCCAGCAGCCAATGGGTCCTCCAAGGCAATCAGCCCCAGCATTTT. The chain combines TRBV4-1 with TRBJ1-5, with D uncertain. Germline V CDR1 and CDR2: MGHRA, YSYEKL. Trimming removed 2 bases at V and 2 bases at J, with 13 bases between. The CDR3 has 16 amino acids.

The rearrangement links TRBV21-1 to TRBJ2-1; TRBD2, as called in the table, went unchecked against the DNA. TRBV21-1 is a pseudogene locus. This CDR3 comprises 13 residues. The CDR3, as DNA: TGTGCCAGCAAGCTAGCTGGTTACAATGAGCAGTTCTTC. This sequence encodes CASKLAGYNEQFF.

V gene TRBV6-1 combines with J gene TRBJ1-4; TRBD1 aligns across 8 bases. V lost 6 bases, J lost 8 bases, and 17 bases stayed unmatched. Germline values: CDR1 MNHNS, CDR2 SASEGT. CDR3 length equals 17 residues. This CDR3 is CASSPPGAGGAGEKLFF. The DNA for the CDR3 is TGTGCCAGCAGCCCCCCCGGGGCAGGGGGCGCTGGGGAAAAACTGTTTTTT.

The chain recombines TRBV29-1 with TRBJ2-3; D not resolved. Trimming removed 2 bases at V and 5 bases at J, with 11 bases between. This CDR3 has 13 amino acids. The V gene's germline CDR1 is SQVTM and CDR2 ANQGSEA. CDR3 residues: CSVERAAGDTQYF. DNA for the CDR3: TGCAGCGTTGAACGGGCCGCCGGAGATACGCAGTATTTT.

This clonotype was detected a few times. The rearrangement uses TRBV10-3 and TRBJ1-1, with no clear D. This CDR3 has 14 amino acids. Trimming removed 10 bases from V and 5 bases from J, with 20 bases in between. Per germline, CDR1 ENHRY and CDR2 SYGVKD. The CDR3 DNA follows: TGTGCCACCCAAGCTCCGGCACCCCGGACTGAAGCTTTCTTT. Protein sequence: CATQAPAPRTEAFF.

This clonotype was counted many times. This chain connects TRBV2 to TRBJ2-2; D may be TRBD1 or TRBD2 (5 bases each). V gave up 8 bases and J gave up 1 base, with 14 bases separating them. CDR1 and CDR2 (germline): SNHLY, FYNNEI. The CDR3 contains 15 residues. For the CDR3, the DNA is TGTGCCAGCCGCACCGGGACCGGGAACACCGGGGAGCTGTTTTTT. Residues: CASRTGTGNTGELFF.

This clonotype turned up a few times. This CDR3 is CASSQDWGTDGNTIYF. CDR3 sequence (DNA): TGCGCCAGCAGCCAAGATTGGGGGACGGATGGAAACACCATATATTTT. V usage is TRBV4-1 and J usage is TRBJ1-3, with D perhaps matching TRBD1 (5 bases). Trimming left V 0 bases short and J 3 bases short, with 12 bases between. The CDR3 runs 16 residues. CDR1 and CDR2 (germline): MGHRA, YSYEKL.

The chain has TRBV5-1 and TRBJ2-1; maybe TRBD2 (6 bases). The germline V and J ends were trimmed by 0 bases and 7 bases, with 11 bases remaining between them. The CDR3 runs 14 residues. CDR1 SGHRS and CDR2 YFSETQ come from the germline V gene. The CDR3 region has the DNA TGCGCCAGCAGCTTGGCAGGAGGGACGAATGAGCAGTTCTTC. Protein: CASSLAGGTNEQFF.

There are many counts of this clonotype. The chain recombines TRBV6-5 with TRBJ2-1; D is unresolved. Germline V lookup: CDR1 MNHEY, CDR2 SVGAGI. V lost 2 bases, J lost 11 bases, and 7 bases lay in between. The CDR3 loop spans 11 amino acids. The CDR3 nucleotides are TGTGCCAGCAGTTACCAGGCTCAGCAGTTCTTC. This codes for CASSYQAQQFF.

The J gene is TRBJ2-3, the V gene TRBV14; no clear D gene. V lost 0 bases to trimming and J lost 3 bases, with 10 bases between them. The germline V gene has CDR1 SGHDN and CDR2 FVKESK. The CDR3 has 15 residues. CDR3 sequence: CASSQDRIPTDTQYF. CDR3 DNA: TGTGCCAGCAGCCAAGATAGGATCCCTACAGATACGCAGTATTTT.

CDR3 in amino acids: CASQRRGYQETQYF. CDR3 nucleotides: TGCGCCAGCCAGAGGAGGGGATACCAAGAGACCCAGTACTTC. The chain joins TRBV5-1 to TRBJ2-5, with D possibly TRBD2 on 6 matching bases. Trimming left V 7 bases short and J 0 bases short, with 13 bases between. The CDR3 is made up of 14 amino acids. Germline loops: CDR1 SGHRS, CDR2 YFSETQ.

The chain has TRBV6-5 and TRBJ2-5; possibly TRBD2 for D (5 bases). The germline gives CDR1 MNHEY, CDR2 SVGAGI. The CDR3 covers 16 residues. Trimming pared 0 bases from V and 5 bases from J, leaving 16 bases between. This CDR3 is CASSYSSGRRAETQYF. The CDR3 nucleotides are TGTGCCAGCAGTTACTCGAGCGGCCGCCGGGCCGAGACCCAGTACTTC.

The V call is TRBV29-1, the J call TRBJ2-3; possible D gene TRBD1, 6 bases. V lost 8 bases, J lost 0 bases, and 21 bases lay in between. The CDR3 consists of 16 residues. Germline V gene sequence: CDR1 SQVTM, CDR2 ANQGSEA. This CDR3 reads CSLKGPGALSTDTQYF. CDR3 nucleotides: TGCAGCCTGAAGGGGCCAGGGGCGCTGAGCACAGATACGCAGTATTTT.